A single sample is the source of the 20 T cell receptor beta chains below, sequenced in a study of neoadjuvant nivolumab and ipilimumab in lung cancer. Sequenced by immunoSEQ multiplex PCR; TCRdb stores in-frame clones only, minus some. The table has some 38,000 clones, about 91% seen once. Source: peripheral blood, taken before neoadjuvant nivolumab, alone or with ipilimumab. These receptor sequences come from an adult with non-small cell lung cancer.

This chain links TRBV25-1 with TRBJ1-2, with 7 bases fitting TRBD1. The CDR3 runs to 17 residues. V lost 6 bases to trimming and J lost 0 bases; unmatched junction nucleotides: 13. Germline CDR1 MGHDK, CDR2 SYGVNS. The CDR3 DNA reads as TGTGCCAGCAGCCGTACGGGACAGCCCCACTCTAACTATGGCTACACCTTC. Residues: CASSRTGQPHSNYGYTF.

The CDR3, as DNA: TGTGCCAGCGCCGCAGCTAGCGGGAGGCTAAACACCGGGGAGCTGTTTTTT. This translates into CASAAASGRLNTGELFF. V usage is TRBV7-6 and J usage is TRBJ2-2, with 11 bases identical to TRBD2. Germline V gene lookup returns CDR1 SGHVS and CDR2 FNYEAQ. V shed 8 bases and J 2 bases; nucleotides not matched to a gene: 10. The CDR3 is 17 amino acids.

V usage is TRBV10-2 and J usage is TRBJ1-4; D may be TRBD1 (5 bases). The CDR3 contains 14 residues. V was cut by 7 bases and J by 3 bases, with 12 bases left in between. Germline V CDR1 and CDR2: WSHSY, SAAADI. This chain's CDR3 is CASTRAVSNEKLFF. CDR3 sequence (DNA): TGCGCCAGCACCAGGGCAGTTTCTAATGAAAAACTGTTTTTT.

Notes on this clone: Distinct nucleotide sequences in the sample also encode this CDR3. The chain is built from TRBV18 and TRBJ2-7; TRBD1 agrees at 7 bases. The germline V gene has CDR1 KGHSH and CDR2 LQKENI. The CDR3 length is 14 residues. Trimming removed 3 bases from V and 1 base from J; junction bases left unmatched: 3. Here the CDR3 DNA reads TGTGCCAGCTCACCTCCGGGACAGTCCTACGAGCAGTACTTC. This encodes CASSPPGQSYEQYF.

The J gene is TRBJ1-2, the V gene TRBV7-9; 10 bases are a match to TRBD1. Germline V gene data show CDR1 as SEHNR and CDR2 as FQNEAQ (reference sequence). The length of the CDR3 is 14 residues. V was clipped by 5 bases and J by 8 bases; unmatched bases: 8. For the CDR3, the DNA is TGTGCCAGCAGCACGGGGACAGGGGCTAAGGGCTACACCTTC. Protein product: CASSTGTGAKGYTF.

This clone was seen just once. This chain links TRBV5-4 with TRBJ2-7, with D unresolved. The CDR3 spans 14 residues. CDR1 and CDR2 (germline): SGHNT, YYREEE (reference sequence). Trimming stripped 3 bases from V and 2 bases from J, with 12 bases between. In DNA form, the CDR3 reads TGTGCCAGCAGCTCCCCGCCCCCTACCTACGAGCAGTACTTC. Its protein product is CASSSPPPTYEQYF. The whole variable domain, remainder taken from reference TRBV5-4 and TRBJ2-7, is ETGVTQSPTHLIKTRGQQVTLRCSSQSGHNTVSWYQQALGQGPQFIFQYYREEENGRGNFPPRFSGLQFPNYSSELNVNALELDDSALYLCASSSPPPTYEQYFGPGTRLTVT.

This clone was detected only once. This rearrangement joins TRBV4-1 to TRBJ1-5; no reliable D call. The CDR3 consists of 15 residues. V was cut by 1 base and J by 0 bases, with 7 bases left in between. The germline gives CDR1 MGHRA, CDR2 YSYEKL. This chain's CDR3 is CASSQAPISNQPQHF. CDR3 sequence (DNA): TGCGCCAGCAGCCAAGCCCCGATTAGCAATCAGCCCCAGCATTTT.

The chain employs TRBV7-5 and TRBJ1-2. TRBV7-5 has pseudogene status. The CDR3 spans 10 residues. The CDR3 loop reads CVRSFGGYTF. The CDR3 coding sequence is TGTGTCAGAAGCTTTGGTGGCTACACCTTC.

The chain couples TRBV6-5 to TRBJ2-1; 14 bases map to TRBD2. The V gene end was trimmed by 6 bases and the J gene end by 7 bases; junction bases not matched to a gene: 5. The CDR3 has 15 residues. The V gene's germline CDR1 is MNHEY and CDR2 SVGAGI. CDR3 coding DNA: TGTGCCAGCAGAGGGACTAGCGGGAGTATAAATGAGCAGTTCTTC. Its translation is CASRGTSGSINEQFF.

This clone has just one count. CDR3 amino acids: CASSQDMAGVYEQYF. The CDR3 region has the DNA TGCGCCAGCAGCCAAGATATGGCGGGAGTGTACGAGCAGTACTTC. The rearrangement links TRBV4-1 to TRBJ2-7, with 7 bases matching TRBD2. V lost 0 bases and J lost 4; bases outside the gene matches: 6. CDR1 is MGHRA, CDR2 YSYEKL, per germline. This CDR3 spans 15 amino acids.

This clone was picked up a small number of times. V usage is TRBV2 and J usage is TRBJ2-7; 8 bases are a match to TRBD2. The CDR3 sequence is 14 residues long. Germline assignment: CDR1 SNHLY and CDR2 FYNNEI. The junction had 10 bases not matched to a gene; V was cut back by 7 bases and J by 5 bases. CDR3 DNA sequence: TGTGCCAGCACTGCGGGCGGGAGGCCGGACGAGCAGTACTTC. Translation: CASTAGGRPDEQYF.

This clone was detected once. The chain carries TRBV7-9 and TRBJ2-4; the match to TRBD1 covers 7 bases. Germline V gives CDR1 SEHNR, CDR2 FQNEAQ (reference sequence). The CDR3 has 13 residues. The J segment lost 6 bases and the V segment lost 5 bases, leaving 4 bases of the junction unmatched. In DNA, the CDR3 is TGTGCCAGCAGCGACAGGGTGGGAAACATTCAGTACTTC. Its translation is CASSDRVGNIQYF.

The V gene is TRBV10-2, the J gene TRBJ2-3; TRBD2 aligns across 14 bases. Losses at the gene ends were 3 bases for V and 4 bases for J; bases not matched to a gene: 6. The CDR3 consists of 17 residues. Germline V CDR1 and CDR2: WSHSY, SAAADI. Here the CDR3 reads CASSDGTSGSGADTQYF. The CDR3 DNA follows: TGCGCCAGCAGTGACGGGACTAGCGGGAGCGGGGCAGATACGCAGTATTTT.

The V call is TRBV7-2, the J call TRBJ1-2; 7 bases align to TRBD1. The J segment lost 8 bases and the V segment lost 5 bases, leaving 5 bases of the junction unmatched. This CDR3 is 12 amino acids long. The germline V gene encodes CDR1 SGHTA and CDR2 FQGNSA. This CDR3 reads CASSHEQGGYTF. CDR3 DNA: TGTGCCAGCAGCCACGAACAGGGGGGCTACACCTTC. Drawing the rest from reference TRBV7-2 and TRBJ1-2, the complete variable domain is GAGVSQSPSNKVTEKGKDVELRCDPISGHTALYWYRQSLGQGLEFLIYFQGNSAPDKSGLPSDRFSAERTGGSVSTLTIQRTQQEDSAVYLCASSHEQGGYTFGSGTRLTVV.

The CDR3, as DNA: TGTGCCAGCAGTCAGGGGGTCATGAACACTGAAGCTTTCTTT. Residues: CASSQGVMNTEAFF. This chain connects TRBV6-1 to TRBJ1-1, with 7 bases that match TRBD1. This CDR3 is 14 amino acids long. CDR1 is MNHNS, CDR2 SASEGT, per germline. The ends lost 5 bases at V and 0 bases at J; junction bases unmatched: 3.

This rearrangement joins TRBV6-5 to TRBJ2-2, with a tentative D call TRBD2 (5 bases). Per the germline V gene, CDR1 is MNHEY and CDR2 is SVGAGI. This CDR3 is 15 amino acids long. V lost 5 bases and J 3 bases, leaving 13 bases between the germline ends. The CDR3 sequence: CASSKQTMHTGELFF. CDR3 nucleotides: TGTGCCAGCAGTAAACAGACTATGCACACCGGGGAGCTGTTTTTT.

The V and J genes are TRBV11-2 and TRBJ2-1; TRBD2 is a possible D gene (5 bases). CDR1 and CDR2 from the germline V gene are SGHAT and FQNNGV. The CDR3 totals 16 residues. The V gene lost 0 bases and the J gene lost 3 bases, with 12 bases spanning the gap. The CDR3 DNA reads as TGTGCCAGCAGCTTAGATAGTAGCGTAGACTACAATGAGCAGTTCTTC. Amino acid sequence: CASSLDSSVDYNEQFF. Based on the CDR3 plus reference TRBV11-2 and TRBJ2-1, the full variable domain is EAGVAQSPRYKIIEKRQSVAFWCNPISGHATLYWYQQILGQGPKLLIQFQNNGVVDDSQLPKDRFSAERLKGVDSTLKIQPAKLEDSAVYLCASSLDSSVDYNEQFFGPGTRLTVL.

This clone was observed once. This rearrangement joins TRBV11-2 to TRBJ2-7, with 11 nucleotides matching TRBD1. Germline trimming cut 5 bases from V and 3 bases from J; bases unmatched to any gene: 3. CDR1 is SGHAT, CDR2 FQNNGV, per germline. The CDR3 loop spans 14 amino acids. In DNA form, the CDR3 reads TGTGCCAGCAGCCGGACAGGGGGCTTCTACGAGCAGTACTTC. This sequence encodes CASSRTGGFYEQYF.

CDR3 in amino acids: CASSFRTGGTDTQYF. In nucleotides, the CDR3 is TGCGCCAGCAGCTTTCGGACAGGGGGCACAGATACGCAGTATTTT. The chain combines TRBV5-1 with TRBJ2-3; 9 positions agree with TRBD1. The CDR3 length is 15 residues. Germline CDR1 and CDR2: SGHRS and YFSETQ. V shed 2 bases and J 1 base; nucleotides not matched to a gene: 2.

The table lists this clone with a few counts. For the CDR3, the DNA is TGCGCCAGCAGCCTCCCTGGATCGAACACTGAAGCTTTCTTT. Protein sequence: CASSLPGSNTEAFF. The chain couples TRBV4-1 to TRBJ1-1; unclear D gene. The V end was cut by 4 bases, the J end by 1 base, with 10 bases between. Germline-derived CDR1 and CDR2 are MGHRA and YSYEKL. The CDR3 totals 14 residues.